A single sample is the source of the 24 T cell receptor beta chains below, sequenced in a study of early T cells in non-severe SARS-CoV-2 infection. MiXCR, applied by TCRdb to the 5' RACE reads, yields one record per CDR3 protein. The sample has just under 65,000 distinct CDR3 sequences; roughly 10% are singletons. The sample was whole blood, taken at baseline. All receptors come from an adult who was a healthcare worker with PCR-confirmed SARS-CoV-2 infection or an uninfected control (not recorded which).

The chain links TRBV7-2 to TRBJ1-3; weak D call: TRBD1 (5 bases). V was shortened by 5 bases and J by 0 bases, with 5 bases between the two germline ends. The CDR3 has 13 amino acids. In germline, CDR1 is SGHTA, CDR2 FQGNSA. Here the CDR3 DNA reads TGTGCCAGCAGCGGACACTCTGGAAACACCATATATTTT. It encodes CASSGHSGNTIYF.

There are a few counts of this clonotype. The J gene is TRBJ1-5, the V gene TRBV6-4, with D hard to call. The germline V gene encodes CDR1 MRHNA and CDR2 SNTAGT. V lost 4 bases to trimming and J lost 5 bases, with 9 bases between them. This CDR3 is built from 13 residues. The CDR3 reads CASSASEHQPQHF. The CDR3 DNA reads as TGTGCCAGCAGTGCATCAGAACATCAGCCCCAGCATTTT.

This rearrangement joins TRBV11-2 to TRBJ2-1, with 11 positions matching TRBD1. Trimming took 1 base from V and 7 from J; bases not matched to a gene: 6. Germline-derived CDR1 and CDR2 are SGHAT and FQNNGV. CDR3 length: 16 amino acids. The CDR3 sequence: CASSLAKGQGGNEQFF. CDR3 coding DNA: TGTGCCAGCAGCTTAGCGAAGGGACAGGGGGGAAATGAGCAGTTCTTC.

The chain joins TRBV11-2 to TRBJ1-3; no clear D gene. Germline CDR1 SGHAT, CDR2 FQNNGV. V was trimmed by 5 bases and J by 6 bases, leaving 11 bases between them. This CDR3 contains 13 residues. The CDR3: CASSQQRLNTIYF. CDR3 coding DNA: TGTGCCAGCAGCCAACAGAGACTAAACACCATATATTTT.

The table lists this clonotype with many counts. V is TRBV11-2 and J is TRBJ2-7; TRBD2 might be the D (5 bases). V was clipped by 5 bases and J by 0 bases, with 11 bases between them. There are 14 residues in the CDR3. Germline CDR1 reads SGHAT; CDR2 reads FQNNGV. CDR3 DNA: TGTGCCAGCAGCAACCCGGGGAGCTCCTACGAGCAGTACTTC. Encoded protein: CASSNPGSSYEQYF.

The CDR3 reads CASSPTTGSSGNTIYF. CDR3 sequence (DNA): TGCGCCAGCAGCCCCACGACAGGCTCCTCTGGAAACACCATATATTTT. The V call is TRBV5-1, the J call TRBJ1-3; maybe TRBD1 (6 bases). The V gene lost 4 bases and the J gene lost 0 bases, with 14 bases spanning the gap. CDR1 is SGHRS, CDR2 YFSETQ, per germline. The CDR3 length is 16 residues.

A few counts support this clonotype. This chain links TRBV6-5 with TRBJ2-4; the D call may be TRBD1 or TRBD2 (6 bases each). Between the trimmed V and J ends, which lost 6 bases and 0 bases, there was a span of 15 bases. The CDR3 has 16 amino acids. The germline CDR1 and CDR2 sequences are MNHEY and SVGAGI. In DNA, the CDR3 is TGTGCCAGCAGGAGGGGGGTGGAGCTAGCCAAAAACATTCAGTACTTC. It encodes CASRRGVELAKNIQYF.

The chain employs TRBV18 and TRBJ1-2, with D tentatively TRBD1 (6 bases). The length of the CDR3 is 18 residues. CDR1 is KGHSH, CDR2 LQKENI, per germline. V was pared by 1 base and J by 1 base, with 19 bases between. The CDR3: CASSPQGVRQGHNYGYTF. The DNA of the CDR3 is TGTGCCAGCTCACCACAGGGGGTACGGCAGGGCCATAACTATGGCTACACCTTC.

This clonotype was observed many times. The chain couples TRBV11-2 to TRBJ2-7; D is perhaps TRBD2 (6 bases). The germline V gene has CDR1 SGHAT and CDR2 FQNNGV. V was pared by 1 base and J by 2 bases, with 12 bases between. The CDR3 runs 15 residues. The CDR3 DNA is TGTGCCAGCAGCTTAGGTCATGCGGGGACCTACGAGCAGTACTTC. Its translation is CASSLGHAGTYEQYF.

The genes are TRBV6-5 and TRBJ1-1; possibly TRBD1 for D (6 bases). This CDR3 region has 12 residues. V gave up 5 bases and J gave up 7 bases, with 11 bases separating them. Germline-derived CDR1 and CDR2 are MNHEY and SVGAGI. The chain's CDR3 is CASSRTANEAFF. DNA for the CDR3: TGTGCCAGCAGTCGGACAGCTAATGAAGCTTTCTTT.

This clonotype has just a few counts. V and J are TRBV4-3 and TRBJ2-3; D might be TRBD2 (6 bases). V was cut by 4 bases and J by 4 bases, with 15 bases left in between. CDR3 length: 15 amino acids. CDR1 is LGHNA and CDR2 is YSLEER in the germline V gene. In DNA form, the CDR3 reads TGCGCCAGCAGCCCCCATCGCGGGGCGCCAGATACGCAGTATTTT. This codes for CASSPHRGAPDTQYF.

The CDR3 here is CASSARQPKGSPLHF. The DNA of the CDR3 is TGTGCCAGCAGTGCGCGACAGCCGAAGGGGTCACCCCTCCACTTT. The rearrangement links TRBV6-4 to TRBJ1-6; TRBD1 might be the D (5 bases). CDR1 is MRHNA, CDR2 SNTAGT, per germline. V was pared by 4 bases and J by 10 bases, with 17 bases between. This CDR3 region has 15 residues.

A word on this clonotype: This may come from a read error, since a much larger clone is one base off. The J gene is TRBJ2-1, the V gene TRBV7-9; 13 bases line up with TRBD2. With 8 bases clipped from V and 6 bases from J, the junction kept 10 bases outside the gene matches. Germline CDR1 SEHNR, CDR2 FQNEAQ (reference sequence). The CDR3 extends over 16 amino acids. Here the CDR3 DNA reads TGTGCCAGCGGCCCGCCTACTAGCGGGGGGGCCAATGAGCAGTTCTTC. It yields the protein CASGPPTSGGANEQFF.

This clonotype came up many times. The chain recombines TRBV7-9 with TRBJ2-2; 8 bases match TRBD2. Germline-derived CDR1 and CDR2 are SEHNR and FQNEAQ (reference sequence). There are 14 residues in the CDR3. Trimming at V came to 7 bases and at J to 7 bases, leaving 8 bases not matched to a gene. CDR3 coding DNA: TGTGCCAGCATCGGACTAGCCATTCTCGGGGAGCTGTTTTTT. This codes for CASIGLAILGELFF.

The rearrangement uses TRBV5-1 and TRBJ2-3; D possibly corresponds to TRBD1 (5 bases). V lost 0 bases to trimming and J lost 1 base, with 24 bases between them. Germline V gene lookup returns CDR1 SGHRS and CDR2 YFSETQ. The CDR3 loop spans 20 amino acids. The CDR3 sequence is CASSLDPPQGPLHGTDTQYF. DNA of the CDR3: TGCGCCAGCAGCTTGGATCCCCCGCAGGGTCCCCTCCATGGCACAGATACGCAGTATTTT.

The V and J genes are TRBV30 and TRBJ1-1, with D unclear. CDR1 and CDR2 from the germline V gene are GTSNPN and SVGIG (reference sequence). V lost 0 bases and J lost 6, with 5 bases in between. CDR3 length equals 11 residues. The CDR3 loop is CAWSVHAEAFF. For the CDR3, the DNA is TGTGCCTGGAGTGTACACGCTGAAGCTTTCTTT.

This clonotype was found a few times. CDR3 protein: CASSYSSEPETQYF. CDR3 nucleotides: TGTGCCAGCAGTTACTCGTCTGAGCCGGAGACCCAGTACTTC. This chain joins TRBV6-6 and TRBJ2-5, with D unresolved. The CDR3 contains 14 residues. Trimming took off 0 bases at V and 5 bases at J, with 10 bases between the two ends. Germline assignment: CDR1 MNHNY and CDR2 SVGAGI (reference sequence).

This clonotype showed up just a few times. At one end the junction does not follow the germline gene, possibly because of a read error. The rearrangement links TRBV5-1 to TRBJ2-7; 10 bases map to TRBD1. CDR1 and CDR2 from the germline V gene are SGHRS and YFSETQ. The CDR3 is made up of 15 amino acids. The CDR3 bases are TGCGCCAGCAGCCAGCCGGGACAGGGGTCTAACGAGCAGTACTTT. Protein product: CASSQPGQGSNEQYF. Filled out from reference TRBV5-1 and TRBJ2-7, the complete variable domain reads KAGVTQTPRYLIKTRGQQVTLSCSPISGHRSVSWYQQTPGQGLQFLFEYFSETQRNKGNFPGRFSGRQFSNSRSEMNVSTLELGDSALYLCASSQPGQGSNEQYFGPGTRLTVT.

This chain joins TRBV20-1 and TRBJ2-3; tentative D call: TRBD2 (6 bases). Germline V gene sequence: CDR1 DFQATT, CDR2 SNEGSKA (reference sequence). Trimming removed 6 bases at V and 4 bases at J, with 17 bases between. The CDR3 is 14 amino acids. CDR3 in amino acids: CSAAGSRFPDTQYF. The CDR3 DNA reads TGCAGTGCCGCGGGATCGAGGTTCCCAGATACGCAGTATTTT.

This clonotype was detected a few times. The CDR3: CASSPHVGLAGAATQYF. CDR3 DNA sequence: TGTGCCAGCAGCCCCCACGTAGGACTAGCGGGGGCGGCGACGCAGTATTTT. The chain links TRBV27 to TRBJ2-3; 13 positions match TRBD2. V trimming: 6 bases; J trimming: 9 bases; junction bases outside the gene matches: 15. This CDR3 is 17 amino acids long. Per germline, CDR1 MNHEY and CDR2 SMNVEV (reference sequence).

CDR3 in DNA: TGCGCCAGCAGCCAAGAAGGGCGAAAGTATGGCTACACCTTC. It translates to CASSQEGRKYGYTF. The V gene is TRBV4-1, the J gene TRBJ1-2; no clear D. CDR1 MGHRA and CDR2 YSYEKL come from the germline V gene. V lost 0 bases and J 5 bases, leaving 10 bases between the germline ends. The CDR3 consists of 14 residues.

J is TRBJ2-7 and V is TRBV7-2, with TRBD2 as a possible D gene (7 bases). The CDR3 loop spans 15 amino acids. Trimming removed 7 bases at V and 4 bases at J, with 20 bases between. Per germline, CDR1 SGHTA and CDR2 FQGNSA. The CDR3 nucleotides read TGTGCCAGCACCCAGGGGCTAGCGGCTAATTACGAGCAGTACTTC. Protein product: CASTQGLAANYEQYF.

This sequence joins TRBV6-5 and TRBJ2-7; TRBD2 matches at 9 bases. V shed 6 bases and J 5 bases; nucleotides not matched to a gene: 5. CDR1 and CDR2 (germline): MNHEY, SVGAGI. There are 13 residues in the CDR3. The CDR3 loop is CASRRGGGNEQYF. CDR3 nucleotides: TGTGCCAGCAGGCGGGGGGGCGGTAACGAGCAGTACTTC.

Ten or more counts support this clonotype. CDR3 region: CASSPLAAGWDSPLHF. CDR3 nucleotides: TGTGCCAGCTCACCACTGGCTGCCGGCTGGGATTCACCCCTCCACTTT. V gene TRBV18 combines with J gene TRBJ1-6; D not resolved. The V end lost 1 base, the J end lost 8 bases, and 15 bases lay between the germline ends. Germline values: CDR1 KGHSH, CDR2 LQKENI. This CDR3 spans 16 amino acids.